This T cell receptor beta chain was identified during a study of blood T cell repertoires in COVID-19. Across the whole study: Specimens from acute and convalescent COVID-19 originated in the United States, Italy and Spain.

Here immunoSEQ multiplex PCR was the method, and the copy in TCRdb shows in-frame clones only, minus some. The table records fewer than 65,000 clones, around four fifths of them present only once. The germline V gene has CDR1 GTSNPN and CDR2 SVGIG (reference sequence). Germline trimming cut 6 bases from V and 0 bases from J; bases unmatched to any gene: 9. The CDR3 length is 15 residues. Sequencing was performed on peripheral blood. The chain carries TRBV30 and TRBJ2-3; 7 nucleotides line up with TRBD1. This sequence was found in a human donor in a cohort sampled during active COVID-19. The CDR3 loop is CACPSDRASTDTQYF. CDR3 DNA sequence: TGTGCCTGCCCCTCAGACAGGGCAAGCACAGATACGCAGTATTTT.